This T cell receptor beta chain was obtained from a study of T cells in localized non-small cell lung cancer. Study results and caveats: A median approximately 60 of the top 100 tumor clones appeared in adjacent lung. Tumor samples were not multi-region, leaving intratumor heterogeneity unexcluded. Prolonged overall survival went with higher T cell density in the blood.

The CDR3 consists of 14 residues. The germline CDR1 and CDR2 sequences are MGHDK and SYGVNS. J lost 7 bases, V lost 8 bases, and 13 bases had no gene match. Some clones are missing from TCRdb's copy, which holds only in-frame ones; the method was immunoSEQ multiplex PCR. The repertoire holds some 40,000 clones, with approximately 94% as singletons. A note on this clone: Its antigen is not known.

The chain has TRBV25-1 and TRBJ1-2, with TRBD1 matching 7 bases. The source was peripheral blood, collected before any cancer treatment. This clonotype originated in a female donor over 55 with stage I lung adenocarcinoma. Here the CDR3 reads CASFDGRGTGGYTF. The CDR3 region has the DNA TGTGCCAGCTTCGATGGCAGGGGGACCGGTGGCTACACCTTC.